Included here is one T cell receptor (beta chain) sequence, with context. The antigen remains unidentified. By flow cytometry, patients selected for sequencing had shown an expansion of CD8+CD57+ cells. These data originate in a study of CD8+CD57+ T cells in acquired aplastic anemia. Study findings and constraints: Patients and controls were found to share 25 to 30 CD8+ CDR3 sequences.

CDR3 and TCR beta VDJ profiling relied on genomic DNA as the template. TCRdb re-analysed the reads in MiXCR, keeping a single row per CDR3 protein. The sample shows about 160,000 distinct CDR3 sequences, roughly 48% of them seen only once. The V gene's germline CDR1 is LGHDT and CDR2 YNNKEL (reference sequence). The J segment lost 0 bases and the V segment lost 8 bases, leaving 4 bases of the junction unmatched. The CDR3 totals 14 residues. The genes are TRBV3-1 and TRBJ2-3, with 8 bases aligning to TRBD1. This clonotype originated in a human donor with aplastic anemia. Specimen: sorted CD4+, CD8+, or CD8+CD57+ T cells (not recorded which) from PBMCs. CDR3: CASGQGASTDTQYF. The CDR3 DNA follows: TGTGCCAGCGGGCAGGGGGCCAGCACAGATACGCAGTATTTT.